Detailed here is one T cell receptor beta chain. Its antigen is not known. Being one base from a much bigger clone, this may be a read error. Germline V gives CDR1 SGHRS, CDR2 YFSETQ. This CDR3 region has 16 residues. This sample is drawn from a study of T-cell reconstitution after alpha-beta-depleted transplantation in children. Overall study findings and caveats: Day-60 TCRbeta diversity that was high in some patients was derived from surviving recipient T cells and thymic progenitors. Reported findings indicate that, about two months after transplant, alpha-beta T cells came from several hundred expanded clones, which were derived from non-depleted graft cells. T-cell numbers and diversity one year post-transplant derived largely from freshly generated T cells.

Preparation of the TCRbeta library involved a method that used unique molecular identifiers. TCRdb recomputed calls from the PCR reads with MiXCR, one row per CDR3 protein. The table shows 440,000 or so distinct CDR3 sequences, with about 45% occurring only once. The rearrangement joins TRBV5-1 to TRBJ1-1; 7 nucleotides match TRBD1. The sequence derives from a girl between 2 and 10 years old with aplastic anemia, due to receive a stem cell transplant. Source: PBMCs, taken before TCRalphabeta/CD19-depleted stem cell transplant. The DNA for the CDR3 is TGCTCCAGCAGCCGGTCGGCCGGCAGGGGGGACACTGAAGCTTTCTTT. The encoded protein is CSSSRSAGRGDTEAFF.